This T cell receptor beta chain was profiled in a study of vaccination and CD4 T cells after COVID-19 (dated by TCRdb to 2022 to 2024). Describing the broader study: Convalescent patients had a positive SARS-CoV-2 result on nasal swab PCR, and of these patients, several had mild disease and one had severe disease. The convalescent cohort comprised six males and four females, including two Hispanic individuals, seven Caucasians, two Asians and one multiracial person. Two doses of either the Pfizer-BioNTech BNT162b2 vaccine (n=8) or the Moderna mRNA-1273 vaccine (n=2) were administered to participants. Post-COVID blood samples were collected from convalescent patients a median of around 100 days after diagnosis, with a range of roughly 30 to 161 days. Post-vaccine blood samples were taken a median of around 77 days after the second vaccine dose, with a range of about 14 to 241 days. Overlapping spike peptide pools from SARS-CoV-2 and from the common cold coronaviruses HCoV-NL63, HCoV-OC43 and HCoV-229E were used as culture stimuli. In control cultures, a CEFX viral epitope pool was used as positive control, an HIV-1 Nef peptide pool was used as negative control, or no peptide was added. In under 13 COVID-19 convalescent patients and a handful of infection-naive healthy vaccine recipients, researchers compared the spike-specific CD4+ TCR repertoire from before mRNA vaccination with the repertoire from after. The research as a whole found: The median count of SARS-CoV-2-reactive clonotypes went up from 21 after infection to 30 to 40 after vaccination, although the change was not significant. Nearly all vaccine-specific clones in convalescent patients (304 of 307) were mono-reactive for SARS-CoV-2 spike rather than cross-reactive with common cold coronaviruses. Relatively few convalescent patients were included in the study, and early timepoints after natural infection were not analyzed. In convalescent patients, a median roughly 87% of post-vaccine SARS-CoV-2-reactive clones were detected only after vaccination, and vaccine-specific priming was suggested by this finding.

The cysteine opens and the phenylalanine closes a CDR3 of 13 amino acids. Only CDR3 DNA is held: 39 bases, read in frame from base 1. Cut back by 6 bases and 0 bases, the V and J ends lie 8 bases apart. Via the germline V gene (reference sequence), CDR1 is MNHEY and CDR2 SMNVEV. The treatment or condition label, read with the paper, signifies: approximately nine-day PBMC culture with coronavirus spike peptide pools or control peptides (ViraFEST assay). The ViraFEST assay, used in the study, expanded antigen-specific T cells with peptide pools and then identified the expanded clonotypes through TCR sequencing. Positive SARS-CoV-2 PCR tests in the convalescent patients dated from March to December 2020, before Alpha, Beta and Delta variants emerged in the United States. Roughly 2.1 million PBMCs per well were cultured in IMDM with approximately 5% human AB serum and about 9.7 IU/ml IL-2, plus 10 ug/ml peptide pools. On days 3 and 7, half of the culture medium was replaced with fresh IL-2-containing medium. CD4+ T cells were isolated after roughly 9 days of culture through negative selection using the EasySep CD4+ T cell isolation kit. PBMCs were separated from whole blood using Ficoll-Paque Plus gradient centrifugation and then either used fresh or cryopreserved at -140C. Each culture condition was generally run in triplicate wells.

Of note for this clonotype: There is no known antigen for this receptor. Nothing much larger sits one base from this clone, and base qualities are not available.

The library relied on PCR. DNA from cultured CD4+ T cells was subjected to TCR sequencing with the Oncomine TCR Beta short-read assay at the Johns Hopkins FTIC core. The QIAamp micro DNA kit was used to extract genomic DNA from the cultured CD4+ T cells. Oncomine TCR Beta libraries made from cultured CD4+ T cells were pooled using unique dual indexes and sequenced on an Illumina iSeq 100. The paper's processing steps were these. Non-productive sequences were filtered out, and CDR3s that did not start with C, did not end with F or W, or were shorter than 7 amino acids were discarded. Antigen-specific clonotypes were identified with the MANAFEST web application by comparing peptide-stimulated wells with reference and other culture wells. Positive clones required FDR below 0.05, an odds ratio above 5, and productive frequency above 0.1% in at least two of three replicate wells. Cross-reactive clonotypes were defined as significantly expanded in both SARS-CoV-2 spike wells and at least one common cold coronavirus spike condition. Using R version 3.6.1, CDR3 homology was evaluated through Levenshtein distances (stringdist) along with unrooted phylogenetic trees (ape). The public sequencing data were trimmed at Q25 with fastp and processed into clonotypes with MiXCR by TCRdb, which kept only in-frame beta chains. Merged by CDR3 protein, the rows form single entries marked with the most common genes and DNA. For this entry, the V and J calls and clone size follow TCRdb and not the study's own pipeline. The sample includes some 16,000 distinct CDR3 sequences, with 50% to 65% observed a single time. The top ten constitute approximately 11% of the sample.

The sequence is built from TRBV27 and TRBJ2-5; D gene: possibly TRBD1, on 5 matching bases. The sequence was collected from a human donor who had recovered from COVID-19. Sequencing was carried out using CD4+ T cells from blood, cultured in vitro. The base sequence is TGTGCCAGCAGACAGGAGAACCAAGAGACCCAGTACTTC. Its protein product is CASRQENQETQYF.